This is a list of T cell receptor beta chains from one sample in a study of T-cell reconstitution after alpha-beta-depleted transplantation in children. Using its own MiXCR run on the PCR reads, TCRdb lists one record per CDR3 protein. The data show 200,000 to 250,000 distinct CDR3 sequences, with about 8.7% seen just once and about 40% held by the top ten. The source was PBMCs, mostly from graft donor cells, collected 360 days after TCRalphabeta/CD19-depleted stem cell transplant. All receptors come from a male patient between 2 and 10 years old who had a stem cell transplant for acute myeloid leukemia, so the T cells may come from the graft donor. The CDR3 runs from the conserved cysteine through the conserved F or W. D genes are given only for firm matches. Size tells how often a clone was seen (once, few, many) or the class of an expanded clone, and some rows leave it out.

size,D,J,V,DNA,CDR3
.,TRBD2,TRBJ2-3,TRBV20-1,TGCAGTGCTGCCCAGGGAGGGACTTTTTCAGATACGCAGTATTTT,CSAAQGGTFSDTQYF
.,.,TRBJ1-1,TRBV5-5,TGTGCCAGCAGCTTGGGACGAGTCACGAACACTGAAGCTTTCTTT,CASSLGRVTNTEAFF
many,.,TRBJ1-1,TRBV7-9,TGTGCCAGCAGCTTAGGGCGGGACGAAGCTTTCTTT,CASSLGRDEAFF
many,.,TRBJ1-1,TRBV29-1,TGCAGCGTTGAATGGGGGTCGTCGGGGTGGTCCACTGAAGCTTTCTTT,CSVEWGSSGWSTEAFF
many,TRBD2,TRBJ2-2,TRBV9,TGTGCCAGCAGCCAGGGGACTAGCGGGAGGAACGGGGAGCTGTTTTTT,CASSQGTSGRNGELFF
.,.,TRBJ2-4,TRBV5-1,TGCGCCAGCAGCTTGAATGGGCAGGGGTTAGCCAAAAACATTCAGTACTTC,CASSLNGQGLAKNIQYF
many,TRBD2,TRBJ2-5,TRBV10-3,TGTGCCAGCTCCGGGAGGCAAGAGACCCAGTACTTC,CASSGRQETQYF
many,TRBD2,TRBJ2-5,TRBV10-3,TGTGCCATCAGTGGATGGACTAGCGGGATGTCAGAGACCCAGTACTTC,CAISGWTSGMSETQYF
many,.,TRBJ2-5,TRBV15,TGTGCCACCAGCCTCCTGAAAGAGACCCAGTACTTC,CATSLLKETQYF
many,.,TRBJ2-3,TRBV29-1,TGCAGCGTTGTCGACGGTACGCAGTATTTT,CSVVDGTQYF
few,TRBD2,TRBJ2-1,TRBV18,TGTGCCAGCTCACCAGTTTTCTCCGGGAGGGCCGGGTCTGAGCAGTTCTTC,CASSPVFSGRAGSEQFF
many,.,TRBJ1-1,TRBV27,TGTGCCAGCAGTCCGCGACAGCCGAACACTGAAGCTTTCTTT,CASSPRQPNTEAFF
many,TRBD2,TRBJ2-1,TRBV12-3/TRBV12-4,TGTGCCAGCAGGCCACCGCCCGGGACTAGTGTCCGTTTC,CASRPPPGTSVRF
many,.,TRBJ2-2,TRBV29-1,TGCAGCGTTGACAGGGCGGGCACCGGGGAGCTGTTTTTT,CSVDRAGTGELFF
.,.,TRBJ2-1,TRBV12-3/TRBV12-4,TGTGCCAGCAGTTTCCAGCGGGCCCACAATGAGCAGTTCTTC,CASSFQRAHNEQFF
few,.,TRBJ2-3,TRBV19,TGTGCCAGTAGTATCCCTGGGATCACAGATACGCAGTATTTT,CASSIPGITDTQYF
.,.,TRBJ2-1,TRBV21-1,TGTGCCAGCAGCTTTCGGCTAAAATCCAATGAGCAGTTCTTC,CASSFRLKSNEQFF
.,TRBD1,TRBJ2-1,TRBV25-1,TGTGCCAGCAGTGAACTGGGACAGGGGACAAACAATGAGCAGTTCTTC,CASSELGQGTNNEQFF
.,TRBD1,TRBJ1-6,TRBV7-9,TGTGCCAGCAGCTTAGGGGACAGTACGAGTTCACCCCTCCACTTT,CASSLGDSTSSPLHF
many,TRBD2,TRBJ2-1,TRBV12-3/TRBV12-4,TGTGCCAGCAGAATACTAGCGGGGCTAAAGGGTGAGCAGTTCTTC,CASRILAGLKGEQFF
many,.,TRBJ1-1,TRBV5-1,TGCGCCAGCAGCTTACGGGGGGCTATCGCTGAAGCTTTCTTT,CASSLRGAIAEAFF
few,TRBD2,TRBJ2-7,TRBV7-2,TGTGCCAGCAGCTTAGCTCCGACTAGCGGGAAGTCCTCATACTTCTACGAGCAGTACTTC,CASSLAPTSGKSSYFYEQYF
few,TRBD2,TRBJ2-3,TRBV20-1,TGCAGTTTTCTAGCGGGAGGGCCAGATACGCAGTATTTT,CSFLAGGPDTQYF
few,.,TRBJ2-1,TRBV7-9,TGTGCCAGCAGCTTCCCCGGGAGCGCCTACAATGAGCAGTTCTTC,CASSFPGSAYNEQFF
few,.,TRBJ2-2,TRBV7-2,TGTGCCAGCAGGTCGACGCTAGCCCACCAACACCCCGGGGAGCTGTTTTTT,CASRSTLAHQHPGELFF
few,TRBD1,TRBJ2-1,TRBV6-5,TGTGCCAGCAGTTATAGGACAGGTCTGGCGCCTTCCTACAATGAGCAGTTCTTC,CASSYRTGLAPSYNEQFF
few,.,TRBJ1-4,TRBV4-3,TGCGCCAGCAGCCAATTCGACAGGACGAATGAAAAACTGTTTTTT,CASSQFDRTNEKLFF
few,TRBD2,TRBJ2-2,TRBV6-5,TGTGCCAGCGGGCAGGGCGCGGGGGACACCGGGGAGCTGTTTTTT,CASGQGAGDTGELFF
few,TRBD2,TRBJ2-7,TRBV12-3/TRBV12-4,TGTGCCAGCCAGAAGCGGGAGTCCAACGAGCAGTACTTC,CASQKRESNEQYF
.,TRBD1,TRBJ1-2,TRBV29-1,TGCAGCGTAGACACCAGGACAGGTCATACTTATGGCTACACCTTC,CSVDTRTGHTYGYTF
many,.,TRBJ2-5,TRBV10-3,TGTGCCATCAGCGACACTCACCAAGAGACCCAGTACTTC,CAISDTHQETQYF
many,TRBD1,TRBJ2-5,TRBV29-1,TGCAGCGTTGTGGGACAGCAAGAGACCCAGTACTTC,CSVVGQQETQYF
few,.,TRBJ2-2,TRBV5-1,TGCGCCAGCAATCAGCAGGGCTCAATCACCGGGGAGCTGTTTTTT,CASNQQGSITGELFF